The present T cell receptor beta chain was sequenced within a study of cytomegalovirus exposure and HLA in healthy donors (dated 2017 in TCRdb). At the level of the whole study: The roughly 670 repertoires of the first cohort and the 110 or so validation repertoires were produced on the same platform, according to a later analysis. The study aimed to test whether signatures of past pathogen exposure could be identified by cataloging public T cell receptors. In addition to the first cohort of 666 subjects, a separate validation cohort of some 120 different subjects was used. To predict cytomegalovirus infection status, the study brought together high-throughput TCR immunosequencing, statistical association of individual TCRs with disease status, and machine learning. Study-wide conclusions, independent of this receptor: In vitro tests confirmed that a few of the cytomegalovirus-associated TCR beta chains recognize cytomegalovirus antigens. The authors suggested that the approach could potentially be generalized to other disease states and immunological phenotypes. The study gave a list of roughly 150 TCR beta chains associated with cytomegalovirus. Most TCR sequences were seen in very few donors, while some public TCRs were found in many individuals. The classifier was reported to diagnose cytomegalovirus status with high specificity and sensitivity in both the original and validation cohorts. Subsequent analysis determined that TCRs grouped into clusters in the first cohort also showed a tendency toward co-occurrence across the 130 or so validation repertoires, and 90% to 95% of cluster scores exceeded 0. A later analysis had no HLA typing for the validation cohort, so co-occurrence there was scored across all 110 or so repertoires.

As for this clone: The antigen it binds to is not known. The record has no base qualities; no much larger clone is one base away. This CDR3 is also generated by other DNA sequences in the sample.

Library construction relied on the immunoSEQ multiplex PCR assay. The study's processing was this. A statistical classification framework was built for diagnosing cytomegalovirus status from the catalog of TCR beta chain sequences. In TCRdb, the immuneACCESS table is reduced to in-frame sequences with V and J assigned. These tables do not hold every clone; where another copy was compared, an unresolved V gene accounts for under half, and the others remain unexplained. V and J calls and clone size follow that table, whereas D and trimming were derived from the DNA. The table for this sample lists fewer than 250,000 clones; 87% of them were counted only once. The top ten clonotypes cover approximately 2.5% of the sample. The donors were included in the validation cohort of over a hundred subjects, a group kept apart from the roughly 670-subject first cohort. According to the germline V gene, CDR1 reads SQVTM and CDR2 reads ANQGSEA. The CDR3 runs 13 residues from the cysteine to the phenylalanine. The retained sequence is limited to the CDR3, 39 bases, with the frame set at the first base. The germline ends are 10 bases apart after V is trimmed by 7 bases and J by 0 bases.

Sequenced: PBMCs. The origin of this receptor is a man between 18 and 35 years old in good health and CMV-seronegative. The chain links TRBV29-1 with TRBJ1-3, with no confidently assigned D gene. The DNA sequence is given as TGCAGCGCCGCGGGGTCCTCTGGAAACACCATATATTTT. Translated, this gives CSAAGSSGNTIYF.